The rows below give T cell receptor beta chains drawn from one sample of a study of post-analysis software for immune sequencing data. TCRdb re-called the PCR reads through MiXCR, storing one row per CDR3 protein. The table lists fewer than 550,000 distinct CDR3 sequences, roughly 34% of them singletons, with around 6% in the top ten. Source material: blood. These receptors came from a girl aged 2 to 17 with multiple sclerosis. Each CDR3 is given with its conserved first and last residue. Clone size, where shown, is once, few, many, or a class for clones that have expanded.

j_call clone_size v_call cdr3_aa
TRBJ2-5 once TRBV5-6 CASRRGLAGQQETQYF
TRBJ2-3 many TRBV20-1 CSARTSGGGTDTQYF
TRBJ2-3 few TRBV20-1 CSAPTGGFQDTQYF
TRBJ2-5 . TRBV28 CASRGAPSGVGEETQYF
TRBJ2-3 . TRBV5-6 CASSWGAGDTDTQYF
TRBJ2-5 many TRBV12-3/TRBV12-4 CASSFGRQETQYF
TRBJ2-3 few TRBV29-1 CSVELGLLFTDTQYF
TRBJ1-2 few TRBV18 CASSPIPGPRDYGYTF
TRBJ1-6 few TRBV6-1 CASRLQGDPSPLHF
TRBJ1-5 . TRBV2 CASREVDSNQPQHF
TRBJ2-3 few TRBV27 CASSLSARISDTQYF
TRBJ2-3 many TRBV6-1 CASCLEVTQYF
TRBJ1-2 . TRBV4-1 CASSPGPAVRGYGYTF
TRBJ2-2 . TRBV12-3/TRBV12-4 CASSLSGGDTGELFF